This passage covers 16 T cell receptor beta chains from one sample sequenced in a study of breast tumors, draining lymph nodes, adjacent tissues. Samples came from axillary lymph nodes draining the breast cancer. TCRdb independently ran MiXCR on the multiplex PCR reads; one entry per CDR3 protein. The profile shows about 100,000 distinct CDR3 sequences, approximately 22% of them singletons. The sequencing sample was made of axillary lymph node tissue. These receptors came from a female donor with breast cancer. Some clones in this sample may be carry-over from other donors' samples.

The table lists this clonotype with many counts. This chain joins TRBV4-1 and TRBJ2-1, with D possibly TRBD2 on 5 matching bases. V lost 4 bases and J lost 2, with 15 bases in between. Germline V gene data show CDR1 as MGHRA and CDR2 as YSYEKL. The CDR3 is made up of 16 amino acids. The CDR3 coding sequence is TGCGCCAGCAGCCGCAAAGCGGACCGAGCCTACAATGAGCAGTTCTTC. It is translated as CASSRKADRAYNEQFF.

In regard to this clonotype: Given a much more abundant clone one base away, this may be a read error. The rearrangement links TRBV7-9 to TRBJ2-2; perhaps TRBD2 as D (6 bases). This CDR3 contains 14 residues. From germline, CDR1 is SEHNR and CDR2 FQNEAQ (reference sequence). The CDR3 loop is CASRPLGGTGELLF. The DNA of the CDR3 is TGTGCCAGCAGACCCCTGGGGGGTACCGGGGAGCTGCTTTTT. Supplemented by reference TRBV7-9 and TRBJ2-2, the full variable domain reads DTGVSQNPRHKITKRGQNVTFRCDPISEHNRLYWYRQTLGQGPEFLTYFQNEAQLEKSRLLSDRFSAERPKGSFSTLEIQRTEQGDSAMYLCASRPLGGTGELLFGEGSRLTVL.

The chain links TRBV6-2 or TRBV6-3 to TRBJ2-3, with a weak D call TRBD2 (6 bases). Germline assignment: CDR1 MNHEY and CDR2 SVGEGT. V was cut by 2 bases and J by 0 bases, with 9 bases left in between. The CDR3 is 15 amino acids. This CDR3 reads CASSYGRGSTDTQYF. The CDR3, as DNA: TGTGCCAGCAGTTACGGGCGGGGCAGCACAGATACGCAGTATTTT.

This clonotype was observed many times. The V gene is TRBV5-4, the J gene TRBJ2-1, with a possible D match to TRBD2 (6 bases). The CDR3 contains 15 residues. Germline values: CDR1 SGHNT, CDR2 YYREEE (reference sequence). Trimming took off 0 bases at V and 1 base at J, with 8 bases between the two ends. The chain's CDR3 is CASSLGGTSYNEQFF. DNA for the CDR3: TGTGCCAGCAGCTTGGGAGGGACTTCCTACAATGAGCAGTTCTTC. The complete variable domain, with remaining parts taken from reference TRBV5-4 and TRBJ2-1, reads ETGVTQSPTHLIKTRGQQVTLRCSSQSGHNTVSWYQQALGQGPQFIFQYYREEENGRGNFPPRFSGLQFPNYSSELNVNALELDDSALYLCASSLGGTSYNEQFFGPGTRLTVL.

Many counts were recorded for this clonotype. The CDR3 loop is CASSEGGGHEQFF. DNA of the CDR3: TGTGCCAGCAGTGAAGGAGGTGGGCATGAGCAGTTCTTC. J is TRBJ2-1 and V is TRBV6-1; D unclear. The length of the CDR3 is 13 residues. Germline V gene lookup returns CDR1 MNHNS and CDR2 SASEGT. V lost 1 base to trimming and J lost 8 bases, with 9 bases between them.

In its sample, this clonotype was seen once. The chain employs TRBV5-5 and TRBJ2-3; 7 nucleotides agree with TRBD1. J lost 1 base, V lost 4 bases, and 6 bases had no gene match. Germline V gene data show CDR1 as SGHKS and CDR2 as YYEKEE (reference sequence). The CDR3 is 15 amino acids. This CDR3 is CASSALGGGTDTQYF. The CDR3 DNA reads TGTGCCAGCAGCGCCTTAGGGGGCGGCACAGATACGCAGTATTTT.

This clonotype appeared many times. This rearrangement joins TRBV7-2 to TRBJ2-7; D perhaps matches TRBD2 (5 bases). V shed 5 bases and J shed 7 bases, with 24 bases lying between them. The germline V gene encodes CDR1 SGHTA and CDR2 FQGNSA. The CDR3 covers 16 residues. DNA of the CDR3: TGTGCCAGCAGCGTCACGGGTCTAGCTGGTTCTGAAGAGCAGTACTTC. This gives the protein CASSVTGLAGSEEQYF.

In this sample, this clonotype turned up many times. Written as DNA, the CDR3 is TGTGCCAGCAGTGTCCAACTTTGGGGAGAGCAGTTCTTC. Translating gives CASSVQLWGEQFF. The chain carries TRBV6-4 and TRBJ2-1; D is unresolved. The CDR3 loop spans 13 amino acids. The germline V gene has CDR1 MRHNA and CDR2 SNTAGT. Trimming cost V 4 bases and J 10 bases, with 14 bases left between them.

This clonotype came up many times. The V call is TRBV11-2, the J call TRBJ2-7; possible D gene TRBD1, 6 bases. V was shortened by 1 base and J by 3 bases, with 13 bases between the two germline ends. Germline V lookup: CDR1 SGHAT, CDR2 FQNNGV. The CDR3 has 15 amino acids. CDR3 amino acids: CASSLVKGRGYEQYF. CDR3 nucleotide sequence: TGTGCCAGCAGCTTAGTGAAGGGCAGGGGCTACGAGCAGTACTTC.

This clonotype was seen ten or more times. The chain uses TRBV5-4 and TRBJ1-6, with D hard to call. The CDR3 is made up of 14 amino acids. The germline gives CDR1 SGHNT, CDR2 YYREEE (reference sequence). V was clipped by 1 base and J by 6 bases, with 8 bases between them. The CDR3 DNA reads TGTGCCAGCAGCTTGCGCCTATTTAATTCACCCCTCCACTTT. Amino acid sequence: CASSLRLFNSPLHF. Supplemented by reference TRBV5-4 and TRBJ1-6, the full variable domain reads ETGVTQSPTHLIKTRGQQVTLRCSSQSGHNTVSWYQQALGQGPQFIFQYYREEENGRGNFPPRFSGLQFPNYSSELNVNALELDDSALYLCASSLRLFNSPLHFGNGTRLTVT.

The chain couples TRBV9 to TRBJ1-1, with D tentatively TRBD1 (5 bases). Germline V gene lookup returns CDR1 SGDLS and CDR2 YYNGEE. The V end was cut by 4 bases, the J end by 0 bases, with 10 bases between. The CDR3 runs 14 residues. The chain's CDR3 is CASSLGTMNTEAFF. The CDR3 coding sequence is TGTGCCAGCAGCCTAGGGACGATGAACACTGAAGCTTTCTTT. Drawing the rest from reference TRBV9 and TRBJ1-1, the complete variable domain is DSGVTQTPKHLITATGQRVTLRCSPRSGDLSVYWYQQSLDQGLQFLIQYYNGEERAKGNILERFSAQQFPDLHSELNLSSLELGDSALYFCASSLGTMNTEAFFGQGTRLTVV.

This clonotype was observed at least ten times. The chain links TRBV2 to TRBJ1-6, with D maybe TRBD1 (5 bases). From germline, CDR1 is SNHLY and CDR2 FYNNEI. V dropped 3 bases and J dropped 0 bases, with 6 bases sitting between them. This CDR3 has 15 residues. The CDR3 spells CASSDDSSYNSPLHF. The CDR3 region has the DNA TGTGCCAGCAGTGATGACAGCTCCTATAATTCACCCCTCCACTTT.

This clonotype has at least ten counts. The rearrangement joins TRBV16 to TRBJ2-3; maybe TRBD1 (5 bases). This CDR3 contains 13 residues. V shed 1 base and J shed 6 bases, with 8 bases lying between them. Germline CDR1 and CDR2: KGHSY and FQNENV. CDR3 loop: CASSQLGPDTQYF. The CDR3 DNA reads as TGTGCCAGCAGCCAATTGGGGCCGGATACGCAGTATTTT.

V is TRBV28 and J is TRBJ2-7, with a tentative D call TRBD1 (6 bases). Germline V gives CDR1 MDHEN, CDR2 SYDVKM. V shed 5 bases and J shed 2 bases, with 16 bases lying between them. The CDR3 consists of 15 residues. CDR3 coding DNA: TGTGCCAGCAGTCCAACAGGGATCTTAACCTACGAGCAGTACTTC. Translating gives CASSPTGILTYEQYF.

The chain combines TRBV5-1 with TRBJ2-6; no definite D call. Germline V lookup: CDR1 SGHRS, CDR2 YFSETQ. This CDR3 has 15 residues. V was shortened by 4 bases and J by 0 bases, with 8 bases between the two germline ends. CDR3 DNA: TGCGCCAGCAGCCGCAGAAGCTCTGGGGCCAACGTCCTGACTTTC. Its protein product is CASSRRSSGANVLTF. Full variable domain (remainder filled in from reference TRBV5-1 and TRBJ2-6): KAGVTQTPRYLIKTRGQQVTLSCSPISGHRSVSWYQQTPGQGLQFLFEYFSETQRNKGNFPGRFSGRQFSNSRSEMNVSTLELGDSALYLCASSRRSSGANVLTFGAGSRLTVL.

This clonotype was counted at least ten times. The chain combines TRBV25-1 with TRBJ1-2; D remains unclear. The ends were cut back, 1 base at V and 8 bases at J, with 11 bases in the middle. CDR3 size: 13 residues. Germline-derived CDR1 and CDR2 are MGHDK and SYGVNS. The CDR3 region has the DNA TGTGCCAGCAGTGAATTAGTGGGGAGAGGCTACACCTTC. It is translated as CASSELVGRGYTF.